The count of the clone carrying this T cell receptor beta chain is one. Its target is unknown. These data originate in a study of cytomegalovirus exposure and HLA in healthy donors. 60 Vbeta and 13 Jbeta primers were used in PCR. Profiling relied on immunoSEQ multiplex PCR, and the TCRdb table lists in-frame clones only, not all of them. Among approximately 60,000 clones listed, about 80% were seen once. This CDR3 is 16 amino acids long. V lost 6 bases, J lost 10 bases, and 14 bases stayed unmatched. Germline V gene sequence: CDR1 MNHEY, CDR2 SMNVEV (reference sequence). Whole-study findings and limits: A list of more than 150 TCR beta chains associated with cytomegalovirus was given. Another analysis was done later, and it associated around 16,000 TCR beta sequences with HLA alleles at 0.05 false discovery rate.

The specimen was PBMCs. The gene calls are TRBV27 and TRBJ1-6; the match to TRBD1 covers 8 bases. The sequence came from a man between 35 and 55 years old in good health and CMV-seronegative. For the CDR3, the DNA is TGTGCCAGCAGGACTGAACAGGGGGAACCGGGATCACCCCTCCACTTT. Amino acids: CASRTEQGEPGSPLHF.